These 30 T cell receptor beta chains were all obtained from the same sample, sequenced in a study of radiation and T cells in renal cell carcinoma. Only in-frame clones appear in the TCRdb table, and some are missing; sequencing was by immunoSEQ multiplex PCR. The sample records 8,000 to 8,500 clones, roughly 66% being singletons. Treatment: treatment-naive control, cytoreductive nephrectomy. The starting material was tumor tissue, obtained from a patient whose treatment was nephrectomy without radiotherapy. Receptors were obtained from a man in his 60s with renal cell carcinoma.

This clone was recorded a few times. The rearrangement links TRBV12-5 to TRBJ1-6; 10 bases map to TRBD1. The CDR3 extends over 14 amino acids. V lost 3 bases, J lost 8 bases, and 1 base stayed unmatched. Germline lookup yields CDR1 LGHNT and CDR2 FRNRAP. CDR3 bases: TGTGCTAGTGGTTTTGGGACAGGGGATTCACCCCTCCACTTT. Its protein product is CASGFGTGDSPLHF.

J is TRBJ1-1 and V is TRBV5-5; tentatively, D is TRBD1 (5 bases). The V gene lost 4 bases and the J gene lost 5 bases, with 18 bases spanning the gap. Germline V CDR1 and CDR2: SGHKS, YYEKEE (reference sequence). This CDR3 comprises 15 residues. DNA for the CDR3: TGTGCCAGCAGCCTATTCCGGGCCGGGGCGACTGAAGCTTTCTTT. It codes for CASSLFRAGATEAFF.

V gene TRBV28 combines with J gene TRBJ2-5; D gene ambiguous. This CDR3 is built from 12 residues. From germline, CDR1 is MDHEN and CDR2 SYDVKM. V was pared by 6 bases and J by 4 bases, with 9 bases between. The CDR3 DNA follows: TGTGCCAGCAGCTCCTGGCGAGAGACCCAGTACTTC. Its protein product is CASSSWRETQYF.

The chain joins TRBV5-5 to TRBJ2-7; D tentatively reads TRBD1 or TRBD2 (5 bases each). The CDR3 runs 15 residues. Germline-derived CDR1 and CDR2 are SGHKS and YYEKEE (reference sequence). The ends were cut back, 4 bases at V and 2 bases at J, with 16 bases in the middle. The CDR3 loop reads CASSAGQGPTYEQYF. CDR3 nucleotide sequence: TGTGCCAGCAGCGCGGGTCAGGGTCCTACCTACGAGCAGTACTTC.

V and J are TRBV7-2 and TRBJ2-2, with no clear D. V was cut by 3 bases and J by 7 bases, with 15 bases left in between. This CDR3 comprises 15 residues. CDR1 is SGHTA, CDR2 FQGNSA, per germline. Here the CDR3 DNA reads TGTGCCAGCAGCTTTTTACCGAGCCCCGACGGGGAGCTGTTTTTT. Protein sequence: CASSFLPSPDGELFF.

This clone was observed a few times. The chain combines TRBV11-2 with TRBJ2-7; TRBD2 might be the D (5 bases). Germline-derived CDR1 and CDR2 are SGHAT and FQNNGV. The CDR3 has 14 amino acids. Between the trimmed V and J ends, which lost 5 bases and 5 bases, there was a span of 16 bases. The CDR3 region is CASSPEGGFDEQYF. DNA of the CDR3: TGTGCCAGCAGCCCTGAGGGTGGTTTCGACGAGCAGTACTTC. The entire variable domain, with the rest obtained from reference TRBV11-2 and TRBJ2-7, is as follows: EAGVAQSPRYKIIEKRQSVAFWCNPISGHATLYWYQQILGQGPKLLIQFQNNGVVDDSQLPKDRFSAERLKGVDSTLKIQPAKLEDSAVYLCASSPEGGFDEQYFGPGTRLTVT.

The V and J genes are TRBV4-3 and TRBJ1-2; D possibly corresponds to TRBD1 (6 bases). Germline loops: CDR1 LGHNA, CDR2 YSLEER. V lost 0 bases, J lost 2 bases, and 19 bases lay in between. There are 18 residues in the CDR3. The CDR3 loop is CASSQEFGPGHLNYGYTF. CDR3 coding DNA: TGCGCCAGCAGCCAAGAATTTGGGCCGGGACACCTCAACTATGGCTACACCTTC.

V usage is TRBV15 and J usage is TRBJ2-7; D perhaps matches TRBD1 (5 bases). This CDR3 region has 14 residues. The V and J ends lost 0 bases and 2 bases respectively, with 8 bases between them. Germline V gene sequence: CDR1 LNHNV, CDR2 YYDKDF (reference sequence). DNA of the CDR3: TGTGCCACCAGCAGAGATGGGGCTACCTACGAGCAGTACTTC. Its translation is CATSRDGATYEQYF.

This clone was picked up one time. The chain combines TRBV5-1 with TRBJ2-7; 10 bases align to TRBD2. The V segment lost 4 bases and the J segment 6 bases; nucleotides outside the gene matches: 7. This CDR3 comprises 14 residues. CDR1 and CDR2 (germline): SGHRS, YFSETQ. For the CDR3, the DNA is TGCGCCAGCAGCCCTGGACTAGCGGTGGGCGAGCAGTACTTC. Translated, it gives CASSPGLAVGEQYF.

The rearrangement links TRBV19 to TRBJ2-3; tentatively, D is TRBD2 (5 bases). Germline V gives CDR1 LNHDA, CDR2 SQIVND (reference sequence). The CDR3 sequence is 14 residues long. Trimming pared 4 bases from V and 0 bases from J, leaving 8 bases between. CDR3 DNA: TGTGCCAGTAGTAGCGGGCCTAGCACAGATACGCAGTATTTT. Its translation: CASSSGPSTDTQYF.

The rearrangement uses TRBV7-2 and TRBJ2-3; no clear D gene. The germline V gene encodes CDR1 SGHTA and CDR2 FQGNSA. The CDR3 extends over 16 amino acids. Deletions cut 2 bases from V and 4 bases from J, with 16 bases between. CDR3 region: CASSLTRTLWADTQYF. The CDR3 nucleotides read TGTGCCAGCAGCTTAACGAGGACCCTCTGGGCAGATACGCAGTATTTT.

The chain carries TRBV5-4 and TRBJ1-2; perhaps TRBD1 as D (5 bases). The V end lost 0 bases, the J end lost 8 bases, and 14 bases lay between the germline ends. Germline-derived CDR1 and CDR2 are SGHNT and YYREEE (reference sequence). CDR3 length: 14 amino acids. DNA of the CDR3: TGTGCCAGCAGCTTGGGGAGGGACTCGTTGGGCTACACCTTC. This gives the protein CASSLGRDSLGYTF.

The J gene is TRBJ2-7, the V gene TRBV6-5, with 7 bases aligning to TRBD1. CDR3 length: 15 amino acids. Germline V lookup: CDR1 MNHEY, CDR2 SVGAGI. V shed 0 bases and J 6 bases; nucleotides not matched to a gene: 8. The CDR3: CASSYSAAGGREQYF. Written as DNA, the CDR3 is TGTGCCAGCAGTTACTCGGCGGCAGGGGGTCGCGAGCAGTACTTC.

In this sample, this clone turned up a few times. V is TRBV6-5 and J is TRBJ2-5; tentatively, D is TRBD1 (5 bases). CDR1 is MNHEY, CDR2 SVGAGI, per germline. This CDR3 is built from 16 residues. The V and J ends lost 1 base and 1 base respectively, with 13 bases between them. CDR3 region: CASSYFYQGAQETQYF. CDR3 coding DNA: TGTGCCAGCAGTTACTTCTACCAAGGGGCCCAAGAGACCCAGTACTTC.

This clone showed up just a few times. The rearrangement uses TRBV28 and TRBJ2-3, with 8 nucleotides matching TRBD2. V lost 3 bases and J lost 5; bases outside the gene matches: 4. CDR1 is MDHEN and CDR2 is SYDVKM in the germline V gene. The CDR3 has 14 amino acids. The DNA of the CDR3 is TGTGCCAGCAGTTTCGGGAGGGCGGGAGATACGCAGTATTTT. Its protein is CASSFGRAGDTQYF.

V gene TRBV19 combines with J gene TRBJ1-5, with D perhaps matching TRBD1 (6 bases). Germline V gene data show CDR1 as LNHDA and CDR2 as SQIVND (reference sequence). CDR3 length: 14 amino acids. V lost 7 bases, J lost 7 bases, and 17 bases lay in between. The CDR3: CASKLQGSGQPQHF. The CDR3 DNA follows: TGTGCCAGTAAACTTCAGGGGAGTGGGCAGCCCCAGCATTTT.

J is TRBJ2-6 and V is TRBV7-2; D gene ambiguous. With 4 bases removed from V and 5 bases from J, the gap between germline ends came to 12 bases. Germline V gives CDR1 SGHTA, CDR2 FQGNSA. This CDR3 has 15 amino acids. The CDR3 sequence is CASSSRQSRANVLTF. CDR3 nucleotide sequence: TGTGCCAGCAGCTCACGACAAAGTCGGGCCAACGTCCTGACTTTC.

The gene calls are TRBV13 and TRBJ1-2, with D tentatively TRBD1 (5 bases). Germline V gene sequence: CDR1 PRHDT, CDR2 FYEKMQ (reference sequence). This CDR3 comprises 13 residues. The V and J ends lost 5 bases and 4 bases respectively, with 11 bases between them. CDR3 loop: CASSLGHLYGYTF. CDR3 coding DNA: TGTGCCAGCAGCCTCGGACACCTCTATGGCTACACCTTC.

This chain uses TRBV30 with TRBJ2-1, with 10 bases aligning to TRBD2. J was trimmed by 3 bases and V by 1 base; bases with no gene match: 3. Germline CDR1 reads GTSNPN; CDR2 reads SVGIG (reference sequence). The CDR3 is 15 residues long. The CDR3 region is CAWSGIAGGYNEQFF. The DNA of the CDR3 is TGTGCCTGGAGTGGGATAGCGGGGGGCTACAATGAGCAGTTCTTC.

This clone was observed a handful of times. The J gene is TRBJ2-7, the V gene TRBV5-4; weak D call: TRBD1 (6 bases). The CDR3 has 15 amino acids. The V end was cut by 3 bases, the J end by 4 bases, with 17 bases between. CDR1 and CDR2 (germline): SGHNT, YYREEE (reference sequence). The CDR3 here is CASSSGTYDVYEQYF. CDR3 DNA: TGTGCCAGCAGCTCCGGGACATACGATGTTTACGAGCAGTACTTC.

This clone was observed a single time. The CDR3 is CASSLGDRNYGYTF. DNA of the CDR3: TGCGCCAGCAGCTTGGGGGACAGAAACTATGGCTACACCTTC. The rearrangement links TRBV5-1 to TRBJ1-2; 7 bases are a match to TRBD1. This CDR3 region has 14 residues. Germline V gene sequence: CDR1 SGHRS, CDR2 YFSETQ. Unmatched junction bases numbered 1, after V lost 0 bases and J lost 2 bases. Full variable domain (missing parts from reference TRBV5-1 and TRBJ1-2): KAGVTQTPRYLIKTRGQQVTLSCSPISGHRSVSWYQQTPGQGLQFLFEYFSETQRNKGNFPGRFSGRQFSNSRSEMNVSTLELGDSALYLCASSLGDRNYGYTFGSGTRLTVV.

The chain couples TRBV6-6 to TRBJ2-1, with 12 positions matching TRBD1. The V gene's germline CDR1 is MNHNY and CDR2 SVGAGI (reference sequence). J gave up 5 bases and V 8 bases, and 7 bases lay outside the gene matches. The CDR3 runs to 15 residues. The DNA for the CDR3 is TGTGCCAGCCGGGGATGGGACAGGGGGCACAATGAGCAGTTCTTC. As protein: CASRGWDRGHNEQFF.

The CDR3 loop is CASSSTLTPAEQYF. CDR3 coding DNA: TGTGCCAGCAGCTCCACACTCACGCCGGCCGAGCAGTACTTC. The chain recombines TRBV7-9 with TRBJ2-7; D remains unclear. Looked up from germline, CDR1 is SEHNR and CDR2 is FQNEAQ (reference sequence). This CDR3 is 14 amino acids long. V was clipped by 4 bases and J by 6 bases, with 16 bases between them.

The chain links TRBV4-1 to TRBJ2-1; 7 bases align to TRBD1. There are 18 residues in the CDR3. In germline, CDR1 is MGHRA, CDR2 YSYEKL. The V and J ends lost 4 bases and 4 bases, in that order; junction bases with no gene match: 16. The CDR3: CASSPGLLRDSRYNEQFF. The CDR3 DNA follows: TGCGCCAGCAGCCCCGGTCTGCTCCGGGACAGCAGATACAATGAGCAGTTCTTC.

The V call is TRBV6-5, the J call TRBJ2-2; D is uncertain. CDR1 and CDR2 (germline): MNHEY, SVGAGI. The germline V and J ends were trimmed by 10 bases and 7 bases, with 10 bases remaining between them. The CDR3 loop spans 11 amino acids. The CDR3 sequence: CATRLFGELFF. The DNA for the CDR3 is TGTGCCACCCGATTGTTCGGGGAGCTGTTTTTT.

The chain has TRBV7-9 and TRBJ2-2, with no clear D. This CDR3 has 12 amino acids. The V gene lost 5 bases and the J gene lost 5 bases, with 6 bases spanning the gap. Germline values: CDR1 SEHNR, CDR2 FQNEAQ (reference sequence). CDR3 bases: TGTGCCAGCAGCCTCGGGACCGGGGAGCTGTTTTTT. It yields the protein CASSLGTGELFF.

The chain joins TRBV5-6 to TRBJ1-1; no firm D call. The CDR3 has 14 amino acids. Germline V gene lookup returns CDR1 SGHDT and CDR2 YYEEEE. V dropped 1 base and J dropped 5 bases, with 12 bases sitting between them. The DNA for the CDR3 is TGTGCCAGCAGCTTGTATAATCGGCGGACTGAAGCTTTCTTT. It translates to CASSLYNRRTEAFF.

The V call is TRBV5-6, the J call TRBJ1-4; D remains ambiguous. Germline CDR1 reads SGHDT; CDR2 reads YYEEEE. V was trimmed by 1 base and J by 13 bases, leaving 23 bases between them. This CDR3 spans 16 amino acids. CDR3 residues: CASSLRYGRSLVGLFF. CDR3 DNA: TGTGCCAGCAGCTTGCGCTACGGGAGGTCCCTTGTAGGACTGTTTTTT.

This chain joins TRBV10-3 and TRBJ1-5; the match to TRBD1 covers 9 bases. CDR1 ENHRY and CDR2 SYGVKD come from the germline V gene. The CDR3 is 15 residues long. Germline trimming cut 2 bases from V and 3 bases from J; bases unmatched to any gene: 2. CDR3 bases: TGTGCCATCAGTGAGGGGGACAGGGACAATCAGCCCCAGCATTTT. This encodes CAISEGDRDNQPQHF.

This clone was seen a handful of times. The chain recombines TRBV27 with TRBJ2-7; D unclear. Trimming cost V 3 bases and J 0 bases, with 9 bases left between them. The CDR3 covers 14 residues. Germline CDR1 MNHEY, CDR2 SMNVEV (reference sequence). Here the CDR3 reads CASSFSTVSYEQYF. The CDR3 DNA follows: TGTGCCAGCAGTTTCTCAACAGTCTCCTACGAGCAGTACTTC.